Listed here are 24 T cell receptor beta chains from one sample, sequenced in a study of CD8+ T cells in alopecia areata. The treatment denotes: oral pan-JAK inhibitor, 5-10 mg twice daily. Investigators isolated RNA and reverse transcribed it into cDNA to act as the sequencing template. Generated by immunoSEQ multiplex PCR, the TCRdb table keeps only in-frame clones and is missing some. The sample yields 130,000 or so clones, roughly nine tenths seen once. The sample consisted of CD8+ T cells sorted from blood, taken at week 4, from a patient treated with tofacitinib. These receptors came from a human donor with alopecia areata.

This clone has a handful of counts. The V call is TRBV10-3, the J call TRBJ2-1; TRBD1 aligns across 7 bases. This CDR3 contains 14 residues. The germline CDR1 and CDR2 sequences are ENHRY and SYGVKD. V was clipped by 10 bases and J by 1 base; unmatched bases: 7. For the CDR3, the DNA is TGTGCCAGCACGGACAGGAGATCCTACAATGAGCAGTTCTTC. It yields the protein CASTDRRSYNEQFF.

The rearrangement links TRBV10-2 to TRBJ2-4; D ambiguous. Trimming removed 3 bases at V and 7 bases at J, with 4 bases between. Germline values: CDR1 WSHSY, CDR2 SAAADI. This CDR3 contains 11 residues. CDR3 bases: TGCGCCAGCAGTGATTCGAACATTCAGTACTTC. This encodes CASSDSNIQYF.

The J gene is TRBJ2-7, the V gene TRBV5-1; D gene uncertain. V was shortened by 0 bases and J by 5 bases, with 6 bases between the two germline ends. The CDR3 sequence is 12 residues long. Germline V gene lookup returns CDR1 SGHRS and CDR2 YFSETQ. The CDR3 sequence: CASSLGSDEQYF. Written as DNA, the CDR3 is TGCGCCAGCAGCTTGGGGTCCGACGAGCAGTACTTC.

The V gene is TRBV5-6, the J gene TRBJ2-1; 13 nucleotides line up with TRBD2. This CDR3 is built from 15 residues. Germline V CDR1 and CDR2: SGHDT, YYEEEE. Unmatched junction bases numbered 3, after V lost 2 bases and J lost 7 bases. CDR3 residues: CASSLLTSGRNEQFF. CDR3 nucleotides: TGTGCCAGCAGCTTACTGACTAGCGGGAGGAATGAGCAGTTCTTC.

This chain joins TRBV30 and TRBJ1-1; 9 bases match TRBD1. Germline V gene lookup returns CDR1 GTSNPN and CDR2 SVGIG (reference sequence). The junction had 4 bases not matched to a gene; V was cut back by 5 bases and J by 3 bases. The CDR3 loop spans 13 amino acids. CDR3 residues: CAWDRGMDTEAFF. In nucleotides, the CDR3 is TGTGCCTGGGACAGGGGGATGGACACTGAAGCTTTCTTT.

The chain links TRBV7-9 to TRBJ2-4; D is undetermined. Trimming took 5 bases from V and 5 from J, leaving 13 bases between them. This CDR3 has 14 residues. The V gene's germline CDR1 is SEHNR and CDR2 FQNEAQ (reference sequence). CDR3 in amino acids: CASSTGTGQNIQYF. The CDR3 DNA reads TGTGCCAGCAGCACCGGTACGGGTCAAAACATTCAGTACTTC.

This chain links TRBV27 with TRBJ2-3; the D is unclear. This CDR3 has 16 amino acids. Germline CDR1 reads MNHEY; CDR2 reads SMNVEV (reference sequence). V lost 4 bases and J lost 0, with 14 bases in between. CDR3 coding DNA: TGTGCCAGCAGTTCCAGACGGAATACTAGCACAGATACGCAGTATTTT. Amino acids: CASSSRRNTSTDTQYF.

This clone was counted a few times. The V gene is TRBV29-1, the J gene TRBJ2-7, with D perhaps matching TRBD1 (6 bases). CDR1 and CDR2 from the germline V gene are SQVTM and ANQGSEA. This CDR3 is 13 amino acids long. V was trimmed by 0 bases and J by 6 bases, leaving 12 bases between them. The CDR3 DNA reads TGCAGCGTTGAAGAAGGGACACCGAGCGAGCAGTACTTC. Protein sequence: CSVEEGTPSEQYF.

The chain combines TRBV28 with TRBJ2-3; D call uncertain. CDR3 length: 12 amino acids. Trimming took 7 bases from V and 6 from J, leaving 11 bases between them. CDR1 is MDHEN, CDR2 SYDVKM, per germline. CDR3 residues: CASTTLPDTQYF. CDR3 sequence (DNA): TGTGCCAGCACCACCCTTCCCGATACGCAGTATTTT.

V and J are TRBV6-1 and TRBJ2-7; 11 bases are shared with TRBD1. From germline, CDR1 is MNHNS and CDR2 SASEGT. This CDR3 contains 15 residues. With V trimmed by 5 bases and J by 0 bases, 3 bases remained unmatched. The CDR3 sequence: CASSIGQGASYEQYF. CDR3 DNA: TGTGCCAGCAGTATCGGACAGGGGGCCTCCTACGAGCAGTACTTC.

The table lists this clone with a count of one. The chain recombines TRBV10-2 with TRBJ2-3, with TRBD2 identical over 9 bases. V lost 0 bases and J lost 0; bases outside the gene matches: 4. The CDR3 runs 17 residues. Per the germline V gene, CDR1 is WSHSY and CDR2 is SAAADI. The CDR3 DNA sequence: TGCGCCAGCAGTGAGTCCCTAGCGGGGACTAGCACAGATACGCAGTATTTT. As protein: CASSESLAGTSTDTQYF.

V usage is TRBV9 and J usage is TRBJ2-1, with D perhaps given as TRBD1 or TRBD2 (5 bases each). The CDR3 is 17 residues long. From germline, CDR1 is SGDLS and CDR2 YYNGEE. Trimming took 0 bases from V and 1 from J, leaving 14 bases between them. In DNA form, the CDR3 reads TGTGCCAGCAGCGTAGATAGCGCGAGGGGTTCCTACAATGAGCAGTTCTTC. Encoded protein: CASSVDSARGSYNEQFF.

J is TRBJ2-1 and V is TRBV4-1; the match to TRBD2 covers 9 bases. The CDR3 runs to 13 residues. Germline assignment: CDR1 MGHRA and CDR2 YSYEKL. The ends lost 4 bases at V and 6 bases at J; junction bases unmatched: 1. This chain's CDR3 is CASSLAGANEQFF. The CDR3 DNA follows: TGCGCCAGCAGCCTAGCGGGAGCCAATGAGCAGTTCTTC.

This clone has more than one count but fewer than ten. The CDR3 loop is CAWSVLPNEQFF. In DNA form, the CDR3 reads TGTGCCTGGAGTGTACTTCCCAATGAGCAGTTCTTC. The chain joins TRBV30 to TRBJ2-1; D ambiguous. This CDR3 spans 12 amino acids. The V and J ends lost 0 bases and 6 bases respectively, with 6 bases between them. The V gene's germline CDR1 is GTSNPN and CDR2 SVGIG (reference sequence).

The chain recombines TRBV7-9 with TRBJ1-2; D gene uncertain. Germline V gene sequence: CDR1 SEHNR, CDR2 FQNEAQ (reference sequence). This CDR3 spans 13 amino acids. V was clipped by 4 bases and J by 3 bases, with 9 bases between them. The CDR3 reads CASSSPTDYGYTF. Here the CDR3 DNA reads TGTGCCAGCAGCTCCCCTACTGACTATGGCTACACCTTC.

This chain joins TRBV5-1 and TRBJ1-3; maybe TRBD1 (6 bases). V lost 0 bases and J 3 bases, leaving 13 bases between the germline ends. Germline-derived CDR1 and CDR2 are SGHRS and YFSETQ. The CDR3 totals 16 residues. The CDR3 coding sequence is TGCGCCAGCAGCTTGGCCCGGGGGGGCATTGGAAACACCATATATTTT. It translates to CASSLARGGIGNTIYF.

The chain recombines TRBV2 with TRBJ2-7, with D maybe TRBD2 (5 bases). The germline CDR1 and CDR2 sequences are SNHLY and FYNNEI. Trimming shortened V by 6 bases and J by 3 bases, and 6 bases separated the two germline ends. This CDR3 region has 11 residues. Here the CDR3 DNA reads TGTGCCAGCAGGGAGGACTACGAGCAGTACTTC. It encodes CASREDYEQYF. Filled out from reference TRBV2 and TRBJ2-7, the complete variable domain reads EPEVTQTPSHQVTQMGQEVILRCVPISNHLYFYWYRQILGQKVEFLVSFYNNEISEKSEIFDDQFSVERPDGSNFTLKIRSTKLEDSAMYFCASREDYEQYFGPGTRLTVT.

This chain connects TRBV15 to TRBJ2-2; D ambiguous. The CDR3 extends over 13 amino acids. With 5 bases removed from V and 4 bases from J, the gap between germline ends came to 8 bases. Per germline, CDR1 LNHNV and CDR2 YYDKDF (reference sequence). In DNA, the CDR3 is TGTGCCACCAGCCCAAGCTCCACCGGGGAGCTGTTTTTT. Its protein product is CATSPSSTGELFF.

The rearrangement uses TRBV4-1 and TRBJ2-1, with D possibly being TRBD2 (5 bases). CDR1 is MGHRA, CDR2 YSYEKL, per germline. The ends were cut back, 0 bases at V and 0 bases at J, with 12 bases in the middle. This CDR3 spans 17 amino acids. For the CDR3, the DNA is TGCGCCAGCAGCCAAGATGCGCCGGGGAGCTCCTACAATGAGCAGTTCTTC. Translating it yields CASSQDAPGSSYNEQFF.

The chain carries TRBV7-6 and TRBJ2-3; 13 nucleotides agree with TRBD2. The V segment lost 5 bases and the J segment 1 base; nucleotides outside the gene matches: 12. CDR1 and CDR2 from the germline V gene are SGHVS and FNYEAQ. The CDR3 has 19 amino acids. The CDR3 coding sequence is TGTGCCAGCAGCCCATGGACTAGCGGGGGACCTTCGCGCACAGATACGCAGTATTTT. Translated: CASSPWTSGGPSRTDTQYF.

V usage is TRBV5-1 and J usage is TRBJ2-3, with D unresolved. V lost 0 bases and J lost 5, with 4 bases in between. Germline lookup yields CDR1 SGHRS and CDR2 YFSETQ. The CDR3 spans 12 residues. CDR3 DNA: TGCGCCAGCAGCTTGGCGGGAGATACGCAGTATTTT. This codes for CASSLAGDTQYF.

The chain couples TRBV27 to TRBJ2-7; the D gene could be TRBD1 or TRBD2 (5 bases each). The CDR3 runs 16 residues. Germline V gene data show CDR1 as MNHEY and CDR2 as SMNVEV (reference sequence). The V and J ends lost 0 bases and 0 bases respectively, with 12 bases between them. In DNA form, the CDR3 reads TGTGCCAGCAGTTTATCAAGTGGGGACCACTCCTACGAGCAGTACTTC. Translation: CASSLSSGDHSYEQYF.

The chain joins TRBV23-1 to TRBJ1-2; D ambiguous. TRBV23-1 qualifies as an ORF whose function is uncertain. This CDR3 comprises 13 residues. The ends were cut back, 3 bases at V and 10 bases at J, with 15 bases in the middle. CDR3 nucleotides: TGCGCCAGCAGTCACCGCGGCGTGGGCCTCTACACCTTC. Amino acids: CASSHRGVGLYTF.

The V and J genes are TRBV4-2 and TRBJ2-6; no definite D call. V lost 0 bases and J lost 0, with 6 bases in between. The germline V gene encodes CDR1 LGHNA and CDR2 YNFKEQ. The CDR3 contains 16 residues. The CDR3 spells CASSQDFHSGANVLTF. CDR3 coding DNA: TGTGCCAGCAGCCAAGATTTCCACTCTGGGGCCAACGTCCTGACTTTC.